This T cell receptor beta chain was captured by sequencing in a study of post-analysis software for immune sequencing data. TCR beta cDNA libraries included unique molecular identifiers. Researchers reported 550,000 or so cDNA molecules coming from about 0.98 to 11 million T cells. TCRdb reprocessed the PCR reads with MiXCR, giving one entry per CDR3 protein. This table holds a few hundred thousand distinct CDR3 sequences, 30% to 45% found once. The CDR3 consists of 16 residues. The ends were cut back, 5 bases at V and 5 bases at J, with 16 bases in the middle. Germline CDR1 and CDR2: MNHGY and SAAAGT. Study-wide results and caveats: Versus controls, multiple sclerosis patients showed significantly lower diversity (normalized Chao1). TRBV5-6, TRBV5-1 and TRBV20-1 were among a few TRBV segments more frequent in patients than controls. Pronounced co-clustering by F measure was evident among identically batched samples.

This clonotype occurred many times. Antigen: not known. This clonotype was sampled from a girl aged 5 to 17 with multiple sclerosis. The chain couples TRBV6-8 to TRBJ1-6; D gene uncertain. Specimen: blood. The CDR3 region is CASSRLDRSNNSPLHF. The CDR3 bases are TGTGCCAGCAGTCGTTTGGATAGGAGTAATAATTCACCCCTCCACTTT.